This passage covers 29 T cell receptor beta chains from one sample sequenced in a study of blood T cell repertoires in COVID-19. Data came from immunoSEQ multiplex PCR; TCRdb stores just in-frame clones and leaves some out. The table lists 200,000 to 300,000 clones, 75% to 90% of them singletons. Sequencing was done on a sample of PBMCs or T cells enriched from blood (not recorded which). These receptors originate from a woman between 40 and 55 years old who had been exposed to COVID-19.

This chain uses TRBV7-9 with TRBJ2-3, with TRBD2 identical over 11 bases. Germline V gene data show CDR1 as SEHNR and CDR2 as FQNEAQ (reference sequence). V lost 5 bases to trimming and J lost 3 bases; unmatched junction nucleotides: 7. The CDR3 is 16 residues long. The CDR3 spells CASSTASGRSTDTQYF. The CDR3 DNA follows: TGTGCCAGCAGCACCGCTAGCGGGAGGTCGACAGATACGCAGTATTTT. Variable domain in full (rest from reference TRBV7-9 and TRBJ2-3): DTGVSQNPRHKITKRGQNVTFRCDPISEHNRLYWYRQTLGQGPEFLTYFQNEAQLEKSRLLSDRFSAERPKGSFSTLEIQRTEQGDSAMYLCASSTASGRSTDTQYFGPGTRLTVL.

The V call is TRBV4-3, the J call TRBJ2-7; 8 nucleotides match TRBD2. Germline assignment: CDR1 LGHNA and CDR2 YSLEER. The CDR3 is 15 amino acids. The J segment lost 3 bases and the V segment lost 0 bases, leaving 4 bases of the junction unmatched. The CDR3 here is CASSQDRGGIYEQYF. In DNA, the CDR3 is TGCGCCAGCAGCCAAGATCGGGGGGGAATCTACGAGCAGTACTTC.

As for this clone: Germline and junction disagree at one end, which may indicate a read error. The chain employs TRBV5-1 and TRBJ2-1; D is possibly TRBD1 (5 bases). The CDR3 runs 13 residues. Germline CDR1 is SGHRS and CDR2 is YFSETQ. CDR3 nucleotide sequence: TGTGCCAGCAGCTTTGGGCAGGGCGATGAGCAGTTCTTC. Amino acids: CASSFGQGDEQFF.

The V gene is TRBV6-5, the J gene TRBJ1-1; D is perhaps TRBD1 (5 bases). Per germline, CDR1 MNHEY and CDR2 SVGAGI. This CDR3 region has 14 residues. Trimming cost V 6 bases and J 5 bases, with 16 bases left between them. CDR3 in amino acids: CASRLSGGGTEAFF. CDR3 bases: TGTGCCAGCAGATTGAGTGGTGGGGGGACTGAAGCTTTCTTT.

The V call is TRBV6-5, the J call TRBJ2-7, with TRBD1 matching over 11 bases. This CDR3 spans 14 amino acids. Trimming removed 6 bases from V and 2 bases from J; junction bases left unmatched: 3. The germline V gene encodes CDR1 MNHEY and CDR2 SVGAGI. The CDR3 DNA reads TGTGCCAGCAGCCGGACAGGGGGCACCTACGAGCAGTACGTC. Translating it yields CASSRTGGTYEQYV.

CDR3 amino acids: CASKRAGAGGTEAFF. CDR3 DNA sequence: TGTGCCAGCAAACGAGCAGGGGCGGGGGGTACTGAAGCTTTCTTT. V usage is TRBV6-5 and J usage is TRBJ1-1; the D gene is possibly TRBD1 (6 bases). Looked up from germline, CDR1 is MNHEY and CDR2 is SVGAGI. This CDR3 contains 15 residues. V was shortened by 7 bases and J by 5 bases, with 20 bases between the two germline ends.

This clone was recorded a few times. V gene TRBV28 combines with J gene TRBJ1-6; 7 bases are shared with TRBD1. With V trimmed by 9 bases and J by 7 bases, 3 bases remained unmatched. The CDR3 spans 12 residues. Germline CDR1 and CDR2: MDHEN and SYDVKM. CDR3 protein: CASRTGNSPLHF. Written as DNA, the CDR3 is TGTGCCAGTCGGACAGGAAATTCACCCCTCCACTTT.

This clone was seen a few times. V and J are TRBV30 and TRBJ1-1; no definite D call. Germline CDR1 GTSNPN, CDR2 SVGIG (reference sequence). Trimming took off 2 bases at V and 6 bases at J, with 7 bases between the two ends. The CDR3 is 11 residues long. In DNA, the CDR3 is TGTGCCTGGAGTTGGCAATCTGAAGCTTTCTTT. This sequence encodes CAWSWQSEAFF.

In its sample, this clone was seen a few times. The rearrangement links TRBV19 to TRBJ2-5; D is perhaps TRBD2 (6 bases). V was shortened by 7 bases and J by 3 bases, with 12 bases between the two germline ends. CDR3 length equals 13 residues. From germline, CDR1 is LNHDA and CDR2 SQIVND (reference sequence). The DNA for the CDR3 is TGTGCCAGTATCCTAATAGCGGAAGAGACCCAGTACTTC. Translation: CASILIAEETQYF.

This chain connects TRBV6-6 to TRBJ1-2; a weak D match, TRBD1 (6 bases). The CDR3 covers 13 residues. Germline V CDR1 and CDR2: MNHNY, SVGAGI (reference sequence). V shed 4 bases and J shed 8 bases, with 14 bases lying between them. CDR3 amino acids: CASSFRGLGGYTF. CDR3 nucleotide sequence: TGTGCCAGCAGTTTCAGGGGACTAGGAGGCTACACCTTC.

The chain employs TRBV9 and TRBJ1-6; D is perhaps TRBD1 (6 bases). The V end lost 3 bases, the J end lost 9 bases, and 10 bases lay between the germline ends. Germline values: CDR1 SGDLS, CDR2 YYNGEE. This CDR3 is 13 amino acids long. CDR3 protein: CASSAGVTSPLHF. The CDR3, as DNA: TGTGCCAGCAGCGCAGGGGTTACTTCACCCCTCCACTTT.

The chain joins TRBV4-3 to TRBJ1-1, with TRBD1 identical over 10 bases. J was trimmed by 5 bases and V by 0 bases; bases with no gene match: 15. In germline, CDR1 is LGHNA, CDR2 YSLEER. This CDR3 is 19 amino acids long. CDR3 sequence reads: CASSQDWGQGISYRTEAFF. The CDR3 DNA reads as TGCGCCAGCAGCCAAGATTGGGGACAGGGGATTTCCTATAGGACTGAAGCTTTCTTT.

Comment on this clone: The germline gene is not matched at one end of the junction; a read error may be the cause. The chain is built from TRBV5-1 and TRBJ1-4; 8 bases map to TRBD1. Germline V gene lookup returns CDR1 SGHRS and CDR2 YFSETQ. CDR3 length equals 18 residues. CDR3 protein: CASSPGPTTGATNEKLFF. In DNA, the CDR3 is TGTGCCAGCAGCCCCGGACCAACGACAGGGGCAACTAATGAAAAACTGTTTTTT.

This chain connects TRBV11-3 to TRBJ2-1; 9 bases agree with TRBD2. Per germline, CDR1 SGHNT and CDR2 YENEEA. This CDR3 is 19 amino acids long. V gave up 6 bases and J gave up 0 bases; unmatched junction bases: 15. CDR3 loop: CASSLEEGREGISYNEQFF. The CDR3 DNA sequence: TGTGCCAGCAGTCTCGAGGAGGGGCGGGAGGGCATCTCCTACAATGAGCAGTTCTTC.

The genes are TRBV7-8 and TRBJ2-5, with TRBD2 as a possible D gene (5 bases). This CDR3 is 13 amino acids long. V was shortened by 2 bases and J by 5 bases, with 9 bases between the two germline ends. Germline values: CDR1 SGHVS, CDR2 FQNEAQ. The CDR3 protein is CASSLPRGETQYF. Here the CDR3 DNA reads TGTGCCAGCAGCTTACCTCGAGGGGAGACCCAGTACTTC.

The chain has TRBV5-1 and TRBJ2-7; D is undetermined. CDR1 and CDR2 from the germline V gene are SGHRS and YFSETQ. This CDR3 has 14 residues. The V gene lost 0 bases and the J gene lost 5 bases, with 12 bases spanning the gap. CDR3 nucleotide sequence: TGCGCCAGCAGCTTGGGGGCTAACATTGACGAGCAGTACTTC. It encodes CASSLGANIDEQYF.

V gene TRBV10-3 combines with J gene TRBJ2-6; 9 bases agree with TRBD1. The CDR3 is 16 amino acids. Germline assignment: CDR1 ENHRY and CDR2 SYGVKD. Trimming cost V 6 bases and J 2 bases; bases outside gene matches: 5. The chain's CDR3 is CAISGTGIAGANVLTF. For the CDR3, the DNA is TGTGCCATCAGCGGGACAGGGATAGCTGGGGCCAACGTCCTGACTTTC.

As for this clone: An end of the junction differs from the germline gene, which may be a read error. The chain couples TRBV5-1 to TRBJ1-4; the D is unclear. CDR1 is SGHRS, CDR2 YFSETQ, per germline. This CDR3 is 14 amino acids long. The CDR3 here is CASSLGVGREKLFF. For the CDR3, the DNA is TGTGCCAGCAGCTTGGGTGTCGGGAGGGAAAAACTGTTTTTT.

This chain uses TRBV30 with TRBJ1-5; D not resolved. This CDR3 contains 13 residues. Germline CDR1 reads GTSNPN; CDR2 reads SVGIG (reference sequence). With 0 bases removed from V and 3 bases from J, the gap between germline ends came to 6 bases. CDR3 bases: TGTGCCTGGAGTGTAACTAACAATCAGCCCCAGCATTTT. As protein: CAWSVTNNQPQHF.

This chain links TRBV5-1 with TRBJ1-1; D uncertain. V shed 0 bases and J shed 0 bases, with 6 bases lying between them. This CDR3 spans 14 amino acids. CDR1 is SGHRS, CDR2 YFSETQ, per germline. This CDR3 reads CASSLASMNTEAFF. The CDR3 DNA reads TGCGCCAGCAGCTTGGCTAGCATGAACACTGAAGCTTTCTTT.

The chain couples TRBV7-2 to TRBJ2-3, with a weak D call TRBD2 (5 bases). The CDR3 runs 13 residues. Germline lookup yields CDR1 SGHTA and CDR2 FQGNSA. Between the trimmed V and J ends, which lost 3 bases and 6 bases, there was a span of 10 bases. CDR3 sequence (DNA): TGTGCCAGCAGCTTGACTAAGCGGGATACGCAGTATTTT. It specifies CASSLTKRDTQYF.

The rearrangement uses TRBV6-2 or TRBV6-3 and TRBJ2-2, with D perhaps TRBD2 (6 bases). The CDR3 totals 18 residues. Trimming cost V 0 bases and J 4 bases, with 18 bases left between them. CDR1 is MNHEY, CDR2 SVGEGT, per germline. The CDR3 reads CASSYSSQRAKGTGELFF. The CDR3 region has the DNA TGTGCCAGCAGTTACTCGAGCCAGCGGGCCAAGGGCACCGGGGAGCTGTTTTTT.

As regards this clone: The sample contains more than one DNA sequence encoding this CDR3. CDR3 sequence: CASSQGTGNQPQHF. DNA for the CDR3: TGTGCCAGCAGCCAAGGAACAGGTAATCAGCCCCAGCATTTT. The V call is TRBV3-1 (or the pseudogene TRBV3-2), the J call TRBJ1-5; D perhaps matches TRBD1 (5 bases). The CDR3 totals 14 residues. Trimming left V 1 base short and J 4 bases short, with 8 bases between. CDR1 is LGHDT, CDR2 YNNKEL, per germline (reference sequence).

This clone occurred once. The chain carries TRBV27 and TRBJ1-6; unclear D gene. V was trimmed by 3 bases and J by 6 bases, leaving 3 bases between them. The CDR3 totals 12 residues. Germline CDR1 is MNHEY and CDR2 is SMNVEV (reference sequence). CDR3: CASSFSNSPLHF. The CDR3 DNA reads TGTGCCAGCAGTTTTAGTAATTCACCCCTCCACTTT.

The rearrangement links TRBV5-6 to TRBJ1-1, with TRBD1 as a possible D gene (5 bases). The CDR3 is 14 residues long. In germline, CDR1 is SGHDT, CDR2 YYEEEE. V lost 3 bases and J lost 1, with 10 bases in between. The CDR3 protein is CASSSTRANTEAFF. The CDR3, as DNA: TGTGCCAGCAGCTCAACCAGGGCGAACACTGAAGCTTTCTTT.

The chain carries TRBV6-5 and TRBJ2-7; TRBD1 matches 8 bases. This CDR3 comprises 14 residues. With 6 bases clipped from V and 7 bases from J, the junction kept 11 bases outside the gene matches. Germline values: CDR1 MNHEY, CDR2 SVGAGI. CDR3 loop: CASRPGQVFGEQYF. DNA for the CDR3: TGTGCCAGCAGGCCGGGACAGGTATTTGGAGAGCAGTACTTC.

The chain couples TRBV27 to TRBJ1-6; 8 nucleotides align to TRBD1. The V gene end was trimmed by 6 bases and the J gene end by 8 bases; junction bases not matched to a gene: 6. CDR3 length equals 14 residues. In germline, CDR1 is MNHEY, CDR2 SMNVEV (reference sequence). CDR3 sequence reads: CASRPDRAHSPLHF. In DNA form, the CDR3 reads TGTGCCAGCAGGCCGGACAGGGCTCATTCACCCCTCCACTTT.

This clone was observed a single time. The chain couples TRBV7-9 to TRBJ1-1, with 7 bases identical to TRBD1. The V gene end was trimmed by 5 bases and the J gene end by 5 bases; junction bases not matched to a gene: 11. The CDR3 has 15 amino acids. Germline CDR1 is SEHNR and CDR2 is FQNEAQ (reference sequence). CDR3 in amino acids: CASSHYRGRETEAFF. The CDR3 DNA reads TGTGCCAGCAGCCATTACAGGGGACGTGAAACTGAAGCTTTCTTT.

V and J are TRBV6-5 and TRBJ1-1, with 9 nucleotides matching TRBD1. The germline V gene encodes CDR1 MNHEY and CDR2 SVGAGI. The CDR3 length is 12 residues. With 7 bases clipped from V and 6 bases from J, the junction kept 3 bases outside the gene matches. In DNA form, the CDR3 reads TGTGCCAGCAAACAGGGGGCGGCTGAAGCTTTCTTT. It specifies CASKQGAAEAFF.